The rows below give T cell receptor beta chains drawn from one sample of a study of blood T cell repertoires in COVID-19. TCRdb's copy holds only in-frame clones and misses some; the assay was immunoSEQ multiplex PCR. The table records roughly 150,000 clones, around 80% of them present only once. Sequencing used peripheral blood. The receptors were sampled from a man aged 55 to 70 with acute or convalescent COVID-19. Each CDR3 is given with its conserved first and last residue.

CDR3 protein,J gene,V gene
CAWSDRLGIHEQYF,TRBJ2-7,TRBV30
CASSSGGPGETQYF,TRBJ2-5,TRBV7-2
CASSLRLSANEQFF,TRBJ2-1,TRBV27
CASSPQGAETQYF,TRBJ2-5,TRBV5-1
CASSVQTSGRADTQYF,TRBJ2-3,TRBV6-1
CASRKSGTGGDTQYF,TRBJ2-3,TRBV6-6
CSAVPQGEQFF,TRBJ2-1,TRBV29-1
CASNRNIGTGNTEAFF,TRBJ1-1,TRBV5-5
CANSMRETQYF,TRBJ2-5,TRBV2
CATTQGAGGADEAFF,TRBJ1-1,TRBV15
CASSPARGSTDTQYF,TRBJ2-3,TRBV5-1
CATSDGGVTDTQYF,TRBJ2-3,TRBV24-1
CAISVHDRSGNTIYF,TRBJ1-3,TRBV10-3
CASSEEGAQADTQYF,TRBJ2-3,TRBV9
CASRVLYTGELFF,TRBJ2-2,TRBV6-6
CATSGRGGDRNYGYTF,TRBJ1-2,TRBV3-1/TRBV3-2
CASSIGDRGNNEQFF,TRBJ2-1,TRBV19
CASSSDRVYGYTF,TRBJ1-2,TRBV27
CASSTWTSGISSYNEQFF,TRBJ2-1,TRBV19
CASTRGNSYEQYF,TRBJ2-7,TRBV6-6
CASSFWREAEQFF,TRBJ2-1,TRBV12-3/TRBV12-4
CASSLDIDFNEQFF,TRBJ2-1,TRBV11-2
CASSLRRLGGYTQYF,TRBJ2-3,TRBV28
CAWSGGLGKTQYF,TRBJ2-5,TRBV30
CASRLRPRGEKLFF,TRBJ1-4,TRBV6-5
CASSVTGSSYEQYF,TRBJ2-7,TRBV9
CASSDPGQGLNVLTF,TRBJ2-6,TRBV2
CASSQQGSNQPQHF,TRBJ1-5,TRBV4-1
CASSLTLAGGRYEQYF,TRBJ2-7,TRBV13
CASSLSWTGVSPLHF,TRBJ1-6,TRBV5-4
CASSDLAGSYNEQFF,TRBJ2-1,TRBV5-1
CASSWTGDEQFF,TRBJ2-1,TRBV7-9
CASSEWTGFTDEQYF,TRBJ2-7,TRBV6-1
CASSTGQGKNTGELFF,TRBJ2-2,TRBV2
CSARGDTGYTF,TRBJ1-2,TRBV20-1
CASSLLASTATDTQYF,TRBJ2-3,TRBV5-1
CASSRLQGRVTEAFF,TRBJ1-1,TRBV5-1
CAWSSGTSYEQYF,TRBJ2-7,TRBV30
CSAGAGTSDIGEQFF,TRBJ2-1,TRBV20-1
CASSISYTEAFF,TRBJ1-1,TRBV19
CATSRVGQGNTEAFF,TRBJ1-1,TRBV15
CASSPRQGGSNSPLHF,TRBJ1-6,TRBV18
CASSHLGGVSPYEQYF,TRBJ2-7,TRBV7-9
CATSREGLAGEYTGELFF,TRBJ2-2,TRBV15
CASSRETSGSYEQYF,TRBJ2-7,TRBV4-1
CASSRGEVTQYF,TRBJ2-7,TRBV7-9
CATSDAGGPGDEQYF,TRBJ2-7,TRBV24-1
CSPRELTQYF,TRBJ2-5,TRBV20-1
CASRGQLNTEAFF,TRBJ1-1,TRBV12-3/TRBV12-4
CANLQGASSNEKLFF,TRBJ1-4,TRBV19
CATRADSHGYTF,TRBJ1-2,TRBV24-1
CASSEGDWVANTIYF,TRBJ1-3,TRBV6-1